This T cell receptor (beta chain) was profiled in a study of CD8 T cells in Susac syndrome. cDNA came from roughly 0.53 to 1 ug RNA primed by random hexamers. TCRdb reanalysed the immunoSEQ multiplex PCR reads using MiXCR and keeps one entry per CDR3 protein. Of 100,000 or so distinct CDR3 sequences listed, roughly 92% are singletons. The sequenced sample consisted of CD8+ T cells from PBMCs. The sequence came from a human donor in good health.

The CDR3 loop reads CASKGRVNEQFF. In DNA form, the CDR3 reads TGTGCCAGCAAAGGACGGGTCAATGAGCAGTTCTTC. This chain links TRBV2 with TRBJ2-1; D is ambiguous. CDR3 length: 12 amino acids. The germline CDR1 and CDR2 sequences are SNHLY and FYNNEI. V lost 7 bases and J 6 bases, leaving 10 bases between the germline ends.